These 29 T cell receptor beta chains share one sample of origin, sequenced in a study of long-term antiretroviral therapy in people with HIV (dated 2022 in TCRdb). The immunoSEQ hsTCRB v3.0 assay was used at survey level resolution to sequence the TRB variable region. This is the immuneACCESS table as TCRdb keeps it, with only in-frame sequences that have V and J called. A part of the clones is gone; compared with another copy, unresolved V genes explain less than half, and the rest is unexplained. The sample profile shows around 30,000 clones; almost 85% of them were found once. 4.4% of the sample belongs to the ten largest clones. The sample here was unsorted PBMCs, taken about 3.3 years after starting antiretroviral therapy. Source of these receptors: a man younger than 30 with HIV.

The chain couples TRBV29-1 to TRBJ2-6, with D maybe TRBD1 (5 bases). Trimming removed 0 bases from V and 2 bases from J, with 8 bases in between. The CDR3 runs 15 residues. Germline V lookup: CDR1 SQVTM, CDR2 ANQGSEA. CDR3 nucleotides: TGCAGCGTTGAAGACAGGGCCACTGGGGCCAACGTCCTGACTTTC. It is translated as CSVEDRATGANVLTF.

CDR3: CASSSDRGRGYTF. DNA for the CDR3: TGTGCCAGCAGCTCGGACAGGGGCCGGGGCTACACCTTC. The chain is built from TRBV5-4 and TRBJ1-2, with 9 nucleotides matching TRBD1. The CDR3 runs to 13 residues. Germline assignment: CDR1 SGHNT and CDR2 YYREEE (reference sequence). V trimming: 3 bases; J trimming: 8 bases; junction bases outside the gene matches: 5.

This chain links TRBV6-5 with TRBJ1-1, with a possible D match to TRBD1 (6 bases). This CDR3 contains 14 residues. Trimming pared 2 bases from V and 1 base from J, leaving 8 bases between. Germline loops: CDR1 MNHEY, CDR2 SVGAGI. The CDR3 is CASSYGQTNTEAFF. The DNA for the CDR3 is TGTGCCAGCAGTTACGGACAGACGAACACTGAAGCTTTCTTT.

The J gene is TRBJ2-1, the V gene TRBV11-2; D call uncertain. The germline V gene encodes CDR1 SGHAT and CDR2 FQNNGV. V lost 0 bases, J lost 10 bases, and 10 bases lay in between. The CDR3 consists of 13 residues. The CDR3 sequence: CASSLDRLREQFF. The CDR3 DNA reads TGTGCCAGCAGCTTAGATCGGTTGAGGGAGCAGTTCTTC.

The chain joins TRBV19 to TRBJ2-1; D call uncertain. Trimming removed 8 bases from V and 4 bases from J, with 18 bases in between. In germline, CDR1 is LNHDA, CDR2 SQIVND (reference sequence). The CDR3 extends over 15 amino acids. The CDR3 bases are TGTGCCAGTGCCCAAGCTGCCAACAGTTACAATGAGCAGTTCTTC. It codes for CASAQAANSYNEQFF.

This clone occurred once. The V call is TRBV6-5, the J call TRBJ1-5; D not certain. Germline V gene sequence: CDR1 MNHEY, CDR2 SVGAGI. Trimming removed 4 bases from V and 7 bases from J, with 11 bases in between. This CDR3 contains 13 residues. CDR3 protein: CASSSDGSQPQHF. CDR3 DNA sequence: TGTGCCAGCAGTTCGGACGGTTCCCAGCCCCAGCATTTT.

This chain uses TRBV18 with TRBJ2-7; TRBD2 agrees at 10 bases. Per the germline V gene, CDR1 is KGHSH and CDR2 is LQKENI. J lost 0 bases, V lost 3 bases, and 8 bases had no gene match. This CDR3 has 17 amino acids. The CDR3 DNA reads TGTGCCAGCTCACCGGCAGCGGGGGGGCCTTTCTCCTACGAGCAGTACTTC. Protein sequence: CASSPAAGGPFSYEQYF.

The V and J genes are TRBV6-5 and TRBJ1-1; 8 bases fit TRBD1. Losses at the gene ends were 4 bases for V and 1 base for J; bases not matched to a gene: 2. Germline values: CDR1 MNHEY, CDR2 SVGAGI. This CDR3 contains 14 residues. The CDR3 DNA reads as TGTGCCAGCAGTTGGGACAGGACGAACACTGAAGCTTTCTTT. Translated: CASSWDRTNTEAFF.

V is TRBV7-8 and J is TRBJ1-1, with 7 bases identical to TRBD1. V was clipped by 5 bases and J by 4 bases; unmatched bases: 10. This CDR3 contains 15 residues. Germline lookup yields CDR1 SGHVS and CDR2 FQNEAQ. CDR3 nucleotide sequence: TGTGCCAGCAGCCCCGGACAGGTGATAGGCACTGAAGCTTTCTTT. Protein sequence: CASSPGQVIGTEAFF. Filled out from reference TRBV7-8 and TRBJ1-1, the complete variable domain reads GAGVSQSPRYKVAKRGQDVALRCDPISGHVSLFWYQQALGQGPEFLTYFQNEAQLDKSGLPSDRFFAERPEGSVSTLKIQRTQQEDSAVYLCASSPGQVIGTEAFFGQGTRLTVV.

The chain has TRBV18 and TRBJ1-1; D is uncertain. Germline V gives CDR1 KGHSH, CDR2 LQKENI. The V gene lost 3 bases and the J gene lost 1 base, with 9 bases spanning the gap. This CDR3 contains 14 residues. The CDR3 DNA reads TGTGCCAGCTCACCGCTTGAGGGGAACACTGAAGCTTTCTTT. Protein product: CASSPLEGNTEAFF.

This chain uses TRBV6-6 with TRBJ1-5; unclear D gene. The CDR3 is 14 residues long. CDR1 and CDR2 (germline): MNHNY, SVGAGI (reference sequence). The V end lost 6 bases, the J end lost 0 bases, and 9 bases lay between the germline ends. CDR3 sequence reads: CASSRPYSNQPQHF. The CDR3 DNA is TGTGCCAGCAGCCGGCCATATAGCAATCAGCCCCAGCATTTT.

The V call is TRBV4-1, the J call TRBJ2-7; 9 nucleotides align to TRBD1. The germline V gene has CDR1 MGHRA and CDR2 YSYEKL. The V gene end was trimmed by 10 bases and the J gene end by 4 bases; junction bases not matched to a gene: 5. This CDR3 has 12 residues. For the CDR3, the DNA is TGCGCCACCGGGACAGGGAATTACGAGCAGTACTTC. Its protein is CATGTGNYEQYF.

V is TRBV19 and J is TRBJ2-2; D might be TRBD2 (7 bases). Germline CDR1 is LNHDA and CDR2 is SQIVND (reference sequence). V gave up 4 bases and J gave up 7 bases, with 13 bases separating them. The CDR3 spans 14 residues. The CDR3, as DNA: TGTGCCAGTAGTAAGGGGGGGTTCCTCGGGGAGCTGTTTTTT. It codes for CASSKGGFLGELFF.

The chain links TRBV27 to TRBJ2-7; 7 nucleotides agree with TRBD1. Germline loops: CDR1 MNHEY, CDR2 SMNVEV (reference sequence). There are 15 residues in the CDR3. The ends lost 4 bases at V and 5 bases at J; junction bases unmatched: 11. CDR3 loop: CASSSRTGQFHEQYF. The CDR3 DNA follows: TGTGCCAGCAGTTCACGGACAGGTCAGTTCCACGAGCAGTACTTC.

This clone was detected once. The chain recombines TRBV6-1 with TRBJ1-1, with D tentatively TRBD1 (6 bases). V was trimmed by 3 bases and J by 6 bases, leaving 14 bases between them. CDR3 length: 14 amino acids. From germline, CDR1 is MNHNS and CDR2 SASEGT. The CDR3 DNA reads TGTGCCAGCAGTGAGAGGGGGAATTCTCCTGAAGCTTTCTTT. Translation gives CASSERGNSPEAFF.

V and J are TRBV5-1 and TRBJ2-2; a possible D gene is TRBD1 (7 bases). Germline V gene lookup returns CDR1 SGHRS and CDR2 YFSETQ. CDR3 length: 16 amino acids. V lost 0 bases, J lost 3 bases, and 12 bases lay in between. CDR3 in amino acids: CASSLGDRDYTGELFF. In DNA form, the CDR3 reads TGCGCCAGCAGCTTGGGCGACAGGGACTACACCGGGGAGCTGTTTTTT.

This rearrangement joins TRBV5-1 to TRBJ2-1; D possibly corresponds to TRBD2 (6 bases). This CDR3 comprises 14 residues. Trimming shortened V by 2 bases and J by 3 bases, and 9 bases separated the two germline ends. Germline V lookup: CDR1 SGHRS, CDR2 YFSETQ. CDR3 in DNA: TGCGCCAGCAGCTTCCGGGGGAACTACAATGAGCAGTTCTTC. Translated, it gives CASSFRGNYNEQFF.

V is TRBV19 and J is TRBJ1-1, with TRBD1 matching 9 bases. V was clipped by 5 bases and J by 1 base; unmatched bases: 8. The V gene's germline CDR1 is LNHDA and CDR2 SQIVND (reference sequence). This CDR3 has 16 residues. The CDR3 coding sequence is TGTGCCAGTAGTTTTATTGGGGGACAGGGGAACACTGAAGCTTTCTTT. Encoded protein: CASSFIGGQGNTEAFF.

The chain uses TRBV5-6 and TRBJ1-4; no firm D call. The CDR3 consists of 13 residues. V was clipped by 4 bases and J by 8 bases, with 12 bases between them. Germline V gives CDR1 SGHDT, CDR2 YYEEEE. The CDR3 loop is CASSIRPAEKLFF. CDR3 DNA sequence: TGTGCCAGCAGCATTAGACCAGCCGAAAAACTGTTTTTT.

The CDR3 spells CASSLEVQGRRFF. The DNA for the CDR3 is TGTGCCAGCAGTTTGGAAGTACAGGGGAGGAGGTTCTTC. The V and J genes are TRBV27 and TRBJ2-1, with a tentative D call TRBD1 (7 bases). Germline CDR1 is MNHEY and CDR2 is SMNVEV (reference sequence). Trimming took 3 bases from V and 15 from J, leaving 18 bases between them. The CDR3 has 13 amino acids.

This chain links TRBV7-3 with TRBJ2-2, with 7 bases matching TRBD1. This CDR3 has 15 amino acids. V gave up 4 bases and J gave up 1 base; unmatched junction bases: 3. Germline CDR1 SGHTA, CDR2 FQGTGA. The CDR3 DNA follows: TGTGCCAGCAGCTCCCGGGACAGGAACACCGGGGAGCTGTTTTTT. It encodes CASSSRDRNTGELFF. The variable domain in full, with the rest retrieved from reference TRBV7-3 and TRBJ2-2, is GAGVSQTPSNKVTEKGKYVELRCDPISGHTALYWYRQSLGQGPEFLIYFQGTGAADDSGLPNDRFFAVRPEGSVSTLKIQRTERGDSAVYLCASSSRDRNTGELFFGEGSRLTVL.

The CDR3 is CASSLMGDTDYGYTF. DNA for the CDR3: TGTGCCAGCAGCTTAATGGGGGACACAGACTATGGCTACACCTTC. The chain combines TRBV7-9 with TRBJ1-2; possibly TRBD1 for D (6 bases). V was shortened by 2 bases and J by 3 bases, with 13 bases between the two germline ends. CDR1 SEHNR and CDR2 FQNEAQ come from the germline V gene (reference sequence). The CDR3 spans 15 residues.

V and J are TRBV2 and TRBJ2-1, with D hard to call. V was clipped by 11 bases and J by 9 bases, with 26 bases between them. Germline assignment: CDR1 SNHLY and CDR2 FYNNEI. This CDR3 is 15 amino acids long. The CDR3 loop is CAHPLGLRNLGEQFF. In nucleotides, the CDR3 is TGTGCCCACCCTCTGGGCCTAAGAAATTTGGGTGAGCAGTTCTTC.

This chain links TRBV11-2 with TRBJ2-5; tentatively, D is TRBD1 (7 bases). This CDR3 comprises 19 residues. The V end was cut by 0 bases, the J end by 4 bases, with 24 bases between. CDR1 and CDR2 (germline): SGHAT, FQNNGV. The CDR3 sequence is CASSLEEEGAHLGSETQYF. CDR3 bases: TGTGCCAGCAGCTTAGAGGAGGAGGGGGCGCATCTCGGTTCAGAGACCCAGTACTTC.

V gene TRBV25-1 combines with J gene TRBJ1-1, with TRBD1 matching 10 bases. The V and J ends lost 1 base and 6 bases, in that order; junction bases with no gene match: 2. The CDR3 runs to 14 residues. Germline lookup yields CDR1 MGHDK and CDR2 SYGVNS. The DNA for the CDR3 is TGTGCCAGCAGTGAATGGGACAGGGGAGCTGAAGCTTTCTTT. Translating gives CASSEWDRGAEAFF.

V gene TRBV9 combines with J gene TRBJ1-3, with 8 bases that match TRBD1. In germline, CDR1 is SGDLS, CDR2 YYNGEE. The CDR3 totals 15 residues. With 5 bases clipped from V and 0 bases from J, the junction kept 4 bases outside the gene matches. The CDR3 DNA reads TGTGCCAGCAGGCCCGGGACAGGCTCTGGAAACACCATATATTTT. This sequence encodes CASRPGTGSGNTIYF.

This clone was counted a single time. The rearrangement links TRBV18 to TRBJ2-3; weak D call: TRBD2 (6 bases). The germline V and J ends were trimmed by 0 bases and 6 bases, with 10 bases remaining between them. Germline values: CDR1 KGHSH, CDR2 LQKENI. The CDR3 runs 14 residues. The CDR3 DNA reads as TGTGCCAGCTCACCACCGACTAGTTCGGATACGCAGTATTTT. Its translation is CASSPPTSSDTQYF.

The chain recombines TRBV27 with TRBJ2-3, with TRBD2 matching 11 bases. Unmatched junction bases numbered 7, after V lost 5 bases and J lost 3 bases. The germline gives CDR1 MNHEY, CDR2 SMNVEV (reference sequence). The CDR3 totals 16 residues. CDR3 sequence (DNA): TGTGCCAGCAGTCCAGAAACTAGCGGGAGAACAGATACGCAGTATTTT. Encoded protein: CASSPETSGRTDTQYF.

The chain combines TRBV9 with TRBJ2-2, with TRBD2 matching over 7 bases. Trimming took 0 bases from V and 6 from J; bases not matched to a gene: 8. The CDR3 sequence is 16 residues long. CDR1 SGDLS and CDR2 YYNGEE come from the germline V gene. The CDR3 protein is CASSVEASGFAGELFF. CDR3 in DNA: TGTGCCAGCAGCGTAGAGGCTAGCGGCTTCGCCGGGGAGCTGTTTTTT.